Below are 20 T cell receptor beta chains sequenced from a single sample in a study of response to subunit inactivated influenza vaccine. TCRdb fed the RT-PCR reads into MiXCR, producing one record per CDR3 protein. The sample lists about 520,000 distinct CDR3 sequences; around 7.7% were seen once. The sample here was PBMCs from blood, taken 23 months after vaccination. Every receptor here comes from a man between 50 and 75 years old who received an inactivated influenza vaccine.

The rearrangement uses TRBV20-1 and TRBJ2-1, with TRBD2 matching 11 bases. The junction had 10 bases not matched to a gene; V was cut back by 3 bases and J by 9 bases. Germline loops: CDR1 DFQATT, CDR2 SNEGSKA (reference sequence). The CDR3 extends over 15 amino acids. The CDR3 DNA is TGCAGTGCTAGGCCCCCTGATCTAGCGGGGGGTGAGCAGTTCTTC. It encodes CSARPPDLAGGEQFF.

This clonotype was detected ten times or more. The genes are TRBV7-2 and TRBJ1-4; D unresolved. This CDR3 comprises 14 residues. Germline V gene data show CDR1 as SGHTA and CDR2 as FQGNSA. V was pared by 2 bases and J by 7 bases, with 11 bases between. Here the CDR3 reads CASSLRIGSEKLFF. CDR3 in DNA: TGTGCCAGCAGCTTACGGATCGGCTCTGAAAAACTGTTTTTT.

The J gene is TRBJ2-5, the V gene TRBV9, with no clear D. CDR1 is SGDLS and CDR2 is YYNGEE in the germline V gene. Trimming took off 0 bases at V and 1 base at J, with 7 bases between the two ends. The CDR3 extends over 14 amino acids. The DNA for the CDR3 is TGTGCCAGCAGCGTAGACCCAGTCCAAGAGACCCAGTACTTC. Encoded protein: CASSVDPVQETQYF.

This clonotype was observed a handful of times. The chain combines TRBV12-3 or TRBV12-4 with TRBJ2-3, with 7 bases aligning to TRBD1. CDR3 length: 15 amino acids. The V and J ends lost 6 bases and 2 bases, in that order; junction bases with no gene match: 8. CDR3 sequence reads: CASSHGQASTDTQYF. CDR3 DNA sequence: TGTGCCAGCAGCCACGGACAGGCCTCCACAGATACGCAGTATTTT.

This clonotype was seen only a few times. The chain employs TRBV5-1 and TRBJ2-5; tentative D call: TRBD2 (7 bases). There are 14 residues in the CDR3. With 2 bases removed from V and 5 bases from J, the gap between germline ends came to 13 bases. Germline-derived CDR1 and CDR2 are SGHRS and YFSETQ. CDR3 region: CASSFGGPQETQYF. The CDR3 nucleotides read TGCGCCAGCAGCTTCGGGGGGCCTCAGGAGACCCAGTACTTC.

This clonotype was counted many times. CDR3 nucleotide sequence: TGTGCCAGCAGCCTGGGACAGGGTCATCAGCCCCAGCATTTT. This gives the protein CASSLGQGHQPQHF. This chain uses TRBV28 with TRBJ1-5; 9 positions agree with TRBD1. This CDR3 contains 14 residues. Germline assignment: CDR1 MDHEN and CDR2 SYDVKM. J was trimmed by 5 bases and V by 6 bases; bases with no gene match: 5.

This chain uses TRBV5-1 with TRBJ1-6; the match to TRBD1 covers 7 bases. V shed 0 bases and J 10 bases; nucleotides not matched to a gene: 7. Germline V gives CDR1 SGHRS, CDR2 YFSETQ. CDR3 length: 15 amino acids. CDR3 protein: CASSLDPGGGSPLHF. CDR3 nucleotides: TGCGCCAGCAGCTTGGACCCAGGGGGAGGATCACCCCTCCACTTT.

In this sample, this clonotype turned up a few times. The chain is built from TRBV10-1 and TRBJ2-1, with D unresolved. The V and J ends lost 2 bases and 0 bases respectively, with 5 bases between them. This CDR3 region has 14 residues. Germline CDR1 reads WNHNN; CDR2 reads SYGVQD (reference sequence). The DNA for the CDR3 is TGCGCCAGCAGTGAGACAGCCTCCTACAATGAGCAGTTCTTC. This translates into CASSETASYNEQFF.

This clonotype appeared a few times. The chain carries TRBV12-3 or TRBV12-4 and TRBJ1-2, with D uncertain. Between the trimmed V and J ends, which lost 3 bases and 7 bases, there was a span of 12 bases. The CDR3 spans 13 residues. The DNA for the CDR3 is TGTGCCAGCAGTTTGGCGGCGACTTCTGGCTACACCTTC. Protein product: CASSLAATSGYTF.

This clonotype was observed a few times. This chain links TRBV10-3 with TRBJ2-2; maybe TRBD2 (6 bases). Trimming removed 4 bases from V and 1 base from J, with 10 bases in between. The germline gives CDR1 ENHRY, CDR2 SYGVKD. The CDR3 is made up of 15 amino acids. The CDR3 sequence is CAISASSGNTGELFF. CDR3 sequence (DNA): TGTGCCATCAGTGCCAGTAGCGGGAACACCGGGGAGCTGTTTTTT.

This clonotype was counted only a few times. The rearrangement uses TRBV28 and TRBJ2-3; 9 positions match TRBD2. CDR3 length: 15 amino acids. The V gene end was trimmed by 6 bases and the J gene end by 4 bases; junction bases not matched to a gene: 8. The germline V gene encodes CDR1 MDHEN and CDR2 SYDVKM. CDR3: CASRGLAGVPDTQYF. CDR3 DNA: TGTGCCAGCAGGGGATTAGCGGGAGTTCCAGATACGCAGTATTTT. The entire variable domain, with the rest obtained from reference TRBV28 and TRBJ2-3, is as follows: DVKVTQSSRYLVKRTGEKVFLECVQDMDHENMFWYRQDPGLGLRLIYFSYDVKMKEKGDIPEGYSVSREKKERFSLILESASTNQTSMYLCASRGLAGVPDTQYFGPGTRLTVL.

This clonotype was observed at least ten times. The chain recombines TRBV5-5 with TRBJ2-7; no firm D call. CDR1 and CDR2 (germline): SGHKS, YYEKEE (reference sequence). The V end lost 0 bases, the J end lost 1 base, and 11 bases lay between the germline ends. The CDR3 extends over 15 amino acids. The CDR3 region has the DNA TGTGCCAGCAGCTTGGTTTACTTAAATTCCTACGAGCAGTACTTC. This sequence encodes CASSLVYLNSYEQYF.

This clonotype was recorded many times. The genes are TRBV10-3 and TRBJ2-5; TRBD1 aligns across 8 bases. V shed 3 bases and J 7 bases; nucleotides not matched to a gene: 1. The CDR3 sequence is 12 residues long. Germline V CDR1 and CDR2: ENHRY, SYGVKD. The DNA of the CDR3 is TGTGCCATCAGTGAACAGGGGGGGACCCAGTACTTC. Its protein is CAISEQGGTQYF.

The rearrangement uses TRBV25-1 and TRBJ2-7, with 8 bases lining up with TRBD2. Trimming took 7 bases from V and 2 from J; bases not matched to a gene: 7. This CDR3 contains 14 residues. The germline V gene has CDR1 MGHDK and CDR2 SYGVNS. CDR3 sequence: CASISGTRPYEQYF. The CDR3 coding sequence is TGTGCCAGCATATCCGGGACTAGACCCTACGAGCAGTACTTC.

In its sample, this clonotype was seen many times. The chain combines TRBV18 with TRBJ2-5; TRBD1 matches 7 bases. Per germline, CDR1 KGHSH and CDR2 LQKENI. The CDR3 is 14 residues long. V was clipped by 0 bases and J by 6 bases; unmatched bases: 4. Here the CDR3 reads CASSPPRDSKTQYF. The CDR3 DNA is TGTGCCAGCTCACCACCCCGGGACAGCAAGACCCAGTACTTC.

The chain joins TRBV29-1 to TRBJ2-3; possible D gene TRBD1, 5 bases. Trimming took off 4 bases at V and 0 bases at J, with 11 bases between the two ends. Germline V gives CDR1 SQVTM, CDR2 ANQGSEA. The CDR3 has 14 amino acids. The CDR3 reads CSVGRQYSTDTQYF. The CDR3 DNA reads TGCAGCGTTGGGAGACAGTATAGCACAGATACGCAGTATTTT.

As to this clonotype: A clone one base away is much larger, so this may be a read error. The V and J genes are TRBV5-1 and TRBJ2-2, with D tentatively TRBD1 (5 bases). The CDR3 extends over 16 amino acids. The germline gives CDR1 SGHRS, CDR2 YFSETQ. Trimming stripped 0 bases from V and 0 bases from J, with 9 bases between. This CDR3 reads CASSLEPGSNTGELFF. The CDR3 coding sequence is TGCGCCAGCAGCTTGGAGCCAGGGTCGAACACCGGGGAGCTGTTTTTT.

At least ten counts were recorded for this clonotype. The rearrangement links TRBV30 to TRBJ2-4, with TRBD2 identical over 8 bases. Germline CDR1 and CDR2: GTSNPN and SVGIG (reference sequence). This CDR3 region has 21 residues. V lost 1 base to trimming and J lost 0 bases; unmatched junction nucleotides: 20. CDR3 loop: CAWSDPGTSGRVEVAKNIQYF. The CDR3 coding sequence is TGTGCCTGGAGTGACCCGGGCACGAGCGGGAGAGTGGAGGTAGCCAAAAACATTCAGTACTTC. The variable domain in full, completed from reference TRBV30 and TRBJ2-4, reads SQTIHQWPATLVQPVGSPLSLECTVEGTSNPNLYWYRQAAGRGLQLLFYSVGIGQISSEVPQNLSASRPQDRQFILSSKKLLLSDSGFYLCAWSDPGTSGRVEVAKNIQYFGAGTRLSVL.

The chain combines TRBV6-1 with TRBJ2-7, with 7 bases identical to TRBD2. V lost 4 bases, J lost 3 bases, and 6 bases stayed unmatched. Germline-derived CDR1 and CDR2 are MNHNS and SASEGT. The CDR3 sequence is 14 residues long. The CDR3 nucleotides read TGTGCCAGCAGTGTGGGGGGGAACCTCTACGAGCAGTACTTC. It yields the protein CASSVGGNLYEQYF.

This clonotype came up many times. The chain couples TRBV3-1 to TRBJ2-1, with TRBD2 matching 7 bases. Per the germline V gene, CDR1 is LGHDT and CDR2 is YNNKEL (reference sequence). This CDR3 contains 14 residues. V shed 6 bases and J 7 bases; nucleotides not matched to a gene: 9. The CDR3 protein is CASSPGLKRNEQFF. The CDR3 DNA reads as TGTGCCAGCAGTCCGGGACTAAAGAGGAATGAGCAGTTCTTC.